The 14 T cell receptor beta chains below come from one sample, sequenced in a study of shared T cell receptors in the human thymus. The protocol was immunoSEQ multiplex PCR, while the TCRdb copy is restricted to in-frame clones and leaves out a portion. The sample yields 550,000 to 800,000 clones, around 85% seen once. These data also formed part of another study, on human thymus T cells.

The sample comprised thymocytes. These receptors were obtained from a girl under two years old with a congenital heart defect.

The chain uses TRBV4-3 and TRBJ2-1; 7 positions match TRBD2. The CDR3 contains 16 residues. Germline CDR1 reads LGHNA; CDR2 reads YSLEER. V gave up 4 bases and J gave up 4 bases; unmatched junction bases: 10. This CDR3 is CASSPHLAAAYNEQFF. CDR3 DNA sequence: TGCGCCAGCAGCCCGCATCTAGCGGCGGCTTACAATGAGCAGTTCTTC.

The chain recombines TRBV5-4 with TRBJ1-4; 10 positions match TRBD1. With V trimmed by 1 base and J by 4 bases, 4 bases remained unmatched. CDR1 is SGHNT and CDR2 is YYREEE in the germline V gene (reference sequence). The length of the CDR3 is 16 residues. Here the CDR3 DNA reads TGTGCCAGCAGCTTGAGACAGGGGGCGGGTAATGAAAAACTGTTTTTT. Translated, it gives CASSLRQGAGNEKLFF.

This chain links TRBV4-1 with TRBJ1-5, with D perhaps matching TRBD1 (6 bases). Germline V lookup: CDR1 MGHRA, CDR2 YSYEKL. CDR3 length: 16 residues. Trimming pared 1 base from V and 3 bases from J, leaving 13 bases between. The CDR3 region has the DNA TGCGCCAGCAGCCAAGTCCATGGGGGCCTCAATCAGCCCCAGCATTTT. It yields the protein CASSQVHGGLNQPQHF.

The gene calls are TRBV19 and TRBJ2-2, with D unresolved. Between the trimmed V and J ends, which lost 4 bases and 1 base, there was a span of 7 bases. CDR3 size: 14 residues. Germline values: CDR1 LNHDA, CDR2 SQIVND (reference sequence). Written as DNA, the CDR3 is TGTGCCAGTAGTACCCCCGTGAACACCGGGGAGCTGTTTTTT. It codes for CASSTPVNTGELFF.

The V and J genes are TRBV14 and TRBJ2-7; 9 bases line up with TRBD2. J gave up 6 bases and V 1 base, and 19 bases lay outside the gene matches. Germline loops: CDR1 SGHDN, CDR2 FVKESK. The CDR3 loop spans 19 amino acids. This CDR3 reads CASSQAGLAEGLSGSEQYF. The CDR3 nucleotides are TGTGCCAGCAGCCAAGCGGGACTAGCCGAAGGTCTTAGCGGGAGCGAGCAGTACTTC.

The chain combines TRBV7-8 with TRBJ1-2, with D possibly TRBD1 on 6 matching bases. The CDR3 runs to 13 residues. V was cut by 5 bases and J by 6 bases, with 13 bases left in between. Germline loops: CDR1 SGHVS, CDR2 FQNEAQ. CDR3 coding DNA: TGTGCCAGCAGCCGGGGGGGGCGCGATGGCTACACCTTC. Residues: CASSRGGRDGYTF.

This chain joins TRBV2 and TRBJ2-7, with TRBD1 matching 8 bases. This CDR3 contains 16 residues. V trimming: 5 bases; J trimming: 2 bases; junction bases outside the gene matches: 11. Looked up from germline, CDR1 is SNHLY and CDR2 is FYNNEI. The CDR3 DNA sequence: TGTGCCAGCAGTCAAAATGGGACAGGAGCTACCTACGAGCAGTACTTC. It yields the protein CASSQNGTGATYEQYF.

To note about this clone: This sample includes further DNA sequences coding for the same CDR3. The chain has TRBV6-5 and TRBJ1-2; no clear D gene. CDR3 length: 13 amino acids. V gave up 2 bases and J gave up 3 bases, with 7 bases separating them. Germline V gene data show CDR1 as MNHEY and CDR2 as SVGAGI. The CDR3 bases are TGTGCCAGCAGTTACCGCGGATACTATGGCTACACCTTC. Amino acids: CASSYRGYYGYTF.

The V gene is TRBV4-1, the J gene TRBJ2-3; TRBD2 aligns across 11 bases. CDR1 MGHRA and CDR2 YSYEKL come from the germline V gene. The length of the CDR3 is 16 residues. V was clipped by 4 bases and J by 0 bases; unmatched bases: 3. The CDR3 protein is CASSPRTSGSTDTQYF. The CDR3 region has the DNA TGCGCCAGCAGCCCGAGGACTAGCGGGAGCACAGATACGCAGTATTTT.

The gene calls are TRBV5-1 and TRBJ2-7; 8 bases align to TRBD1. Germline CDR1 and CDR2: SGHRS and YFSETQ. V lost 3 bases to trimming and J lost 2 bases; unmatched junction nucleotides: 25. The CDR3 totals 21 residues. This chain's CDR3 is CASSWTRDRDRFYGGTYEQYF. DNA of the CDR3: TGCGCCAGCAGCTGGACGAGGGACCGGGACAGGTTTTATGGTGGCACCTACGAGCAGTACTTC.

J is TRBJ1-1 and V is TRBV29-1; tentative D call: TRBD1 (6 bases). The ends were cut back, 6 bases at V and 3 bases at J, with 8 bases in the middle. The length of the CDR3 is 11 residues. Germline CDR1 is SQVTM and CDR2 is ANQGSEA. The chain's CDR3 is CSVSGDTEAFF. For the CDR3, the DNA is TGCAGCGTATCAGGGGACACTGAAGCTTTCTTT.

The chain links TRBV5-1 to TRBJ2-7, with 10 bases lining up with TRBD1. Germline V gives CDR1 SGHRS, CDR2 YFSETQ. The CDR3 has 17 amino acids. V trimming: 5 bases; J trimming: 3 bases; junction bases outside the gene matches: 14. The chain's CDR3 is CASRSLPGQGTFYEQYF. Written as DNA, the CDR3 is TGCGCCAGCAGGTCCCTCCCGGGACAGGGGACCTTCTACGAGCAGTACTTC.

This chain links TRBV18 with TRBJ1-3, with no clear D. There are 16 residues in the CDR3. CDR1 is KGHSH and CDR2 is LQKENI in the germline V gene. Trimming took 1 base from V and 2 from J, leaving 12 bases between them. DNA of the CDR3: TGTGCCAGCTCACCACTGACACCTCGCACTGGAAACACCATATATTTT. This sequence encodes CASSPLTPRTGNTIYF. Drawing the rest from reference TRBV18 and TRBJ1-3, the complete variable domain is NAGVMQNPRHLVRRRGQEARLRCSPMKGHSHVYWYRQLPEEGLKFMVYLQKENIIDESGMPKERFSAEFPKEGPSILRIQQVVRGDSAAYFCASSPLTPRTGNTIYFGEGSWLTVV.

CDR3: CASSFGQSYNSPLHF. The CDR3 DNA sequence: TGTGCCAGCAGCTTTGGGCAGTCCTATAATTCACCCCTCCACTTT. The chain recombines TRBV11-2 with TRBJ1-6; D uncertain. The CDR3 spans 15 residues. Germline-derived CDR1 and CDR2 are SGHAT and FQNNGV. With 3 bases removed from V and 1 base from J, the gap between germline ends came to 7 bases.